The 14 T cell receptor beta chains below all came from one sample that was sequenced in a study of T cell changes during pregnancy in multiple sclerosis. Data came from immunoSEQ multiplex PCR; TCRdb stores just in-frame clones and leaves some out. The sample comprises roughly 50,000 clones, approximately 92% of which are singletons, and approximately 8% rests with the top ten. Material: CD8+ T cells from peripheral blood mononuclear cells, obtained in the second trimester of pregnancy. These receptors were taken from a female donor with multiple sclerosis, enrolled in a pregnancy study.

The chain is built from TRBV7-9 and TRBJ2-1; 7 nucleotides agree with TRBD2. V lost 4 bases, J lost 7 bases, and 10 bases stayed unmatched. The CDR3 extends over 15 amino acids. Germline loops: CDR1 SEHNR, CDR2 FQNEAQ (reference sequence). The CDR3 nucleotides are TGTGCCAGCAGCTCCCCCTTGGGGGGAGGGAATGAGCAGTTCTTC. This sequence encodes CASSSPLGGGNEQFF.

This chain joins TRBV18 and TRBJ2-7; D may be TRBD1 (5 bases). Looked up from germline, CDR1 is KGHSH and CDR2 is LQKENI. V was trimmed by 3 bases and J by 2 bases, leaving 8 bases between them. CDR3 length: 13 amino acids. In DNA, the CDR3 is TGTGCCAGCTCACCGGACAAACCCTACGAGCAGTACTTC. Translation gives CASSPDKPYEQYF.

The genes are TRBV14 and TRBJ1-2; unclear D gene. The V gene lost 1 base and the J gene lost 7 bases, with 13 bases spanning the gap. This CDR3 is 14 amino acids long. Germline V CDR1 and CDR2: SGHDN, FVKESK. The CDR3 sequence is CASSQAGSGGGYTF. The CDR3 bases are TGTGCCAGCAGCCAAGCGGGGTCCGGCGGTGGCTACACCTTC.

V gene TRBV27 combines with J gene TRBJ1-1, with D perhaps matching TRBD1 (5 bases). V lost 1 base and J lost 1, with 10 bases in between. The CDR3 spans 15 residues. The germline V gene encodes CDR1 MNHEY and CDR2 SMNVEV (reference sequence). CDR3 sequence (DNA): TGTGCCAGCAGTTTATGGGGGGGGTCGAACACTGAAGCTTTCTTT. It codes for CASSLWGGSNTEAFF.

This rearrangement joins TRBV6-1 to TRBJ2-1, with 11 bases matching TRBD2. Germline CDR1 MNHNS, CDR2 SASEGT. Losses at the gene ends were 4 bases for V and 5 bases for J; bases not matched to a gene: 4. The CDR3 has 15 residues. The CDR3 reads CASSGWGLADNEQFF. The CDR3 region has the DNA TGTGCCAGCAGTGGATGGGGACTAGCGGACAATGAGCAGTTCTTC.

This clone showed up just once. This rearrangement joins TRBV9 to TRBJ2-3, with D maybe TRBD2 (6 bases). This CDR3 is 13 amino acids long. Deletions cut 4 bases from V and 4 bases from J, with 10 bases between. Looked up from germline, CDR1 is SGDLS and CDR2 is YYNGEE. CDR3: CASSLTSPDTQYF. CDR3 nucleotide sequence: TGTGCCAGCAGCTTGACTAGTCCAGATACGCAGTATTTT.

The chain links TRBV2 to TRBJ2-7; a weak D match, TRBD1 (5 bases). Trimming left V 1 base short and J 0 bases short, with 10 bases between. Looked up from germline, CDR1 is SNHLY and CDR2 is FYNNEI. The CDR3 loop spans 15 amino acids. CDR3 sequence: CASSEGQISSYEQYF. The CDR3 DNA follows: TGTGCCAGCAGTGAAGGACAGATTTCCTCCTACGAGCAGTACTTC.

V usage is TRBV5-4 and J usage is TRBJ2-7; D unclear. The ends were cut back, 0 bases at V and 5 bases at J, with 9 bases in the middle. The germline gives CDR1 SGHNT, CDR2 YYREEE (reference sequence). CDR3 length: 13 amino acids. CDR3 DNA sequence: TGTGCCAGCAGCTTGGGTCTACCCGACGAGCAGTACTTC. Translating gives CASSLGLPDEQYF.

This clone was counted only a few times. The V gene is TRBV6-5, the J gene TRBJ1-5; D possibly corresponds to TRBD1 (6 bases). CDR1 is MNHEY and CDR2 is SVGAGI in the germline V gene. CDR3 length: 14 residues. The ends were cut back, 6 bases at V and 4 bases at J, with 13 bases in the middle. CDR3 loop: CASRSGQSNQPQHF. DNA of the CDR3: TGTGCCAGCAGATCCGGACAGTCAAATCAGCCCCAGCATTTT.

V is TRBV30 and J is TRBJ1-4, with 7 bases that match TRBD1. CDR1 GTSNPN and CDR2 SVGIG come from the germline V gene (reference sequence). The trim removed 2 bases at V and 7 bases at J, leaving 10 bases unmatched. The CDR3 is 15 amino acids. As DNA, the CDR3 is TGTGCCTGGAGTACCATGACAGGGATTTTTGAAAAACTGTTTTTT. Translated, it gives CAWSTMTGIFEKLFF.

V and J are TRBV23-1 and TRBJ2-4; D perhaps matches TRBD1 (6 bases). TRBV23-1 belongs to the ORF category, with a function that is uncertain. The CDR3 consists of 16 residues. Trimming stripped 0 bases from V and 2 bases from J, with 11 bases between. The CDR3 reads CASSQSRGITKNIQYF. The CDR3 coding sequence is TGCGCCAGCAGTCAATCAAGGGGGATAACCAAAAACATTCAGTACTTC.

This sequence joins TRBV12-5 and TRBJ2-7; TRBD1 aligns across 9 bases. The length of the CDR3 is 15 residues. Germline V lookup: CDR1 LGHNT, CDR2 FRNRAP. Trimming cost V 5 bases and J 2 bases; bases outside gene matches: 7. The CDR3 loop reads CASGRAGTGTYEQYF. The CDR3, as DNA: TGTGCTAGTGGTCGGGCCGGGACAGGGACCTACGAGCAGTACTTC.

CDR3 DNA: TGTGCCAGCAGTGAATTCGTCACCACCAACGACAGGGATGGAGCTTTCTTT. Translating it yields CASSEFVTTNDRDGAFF. The J gene is TRBJ1-1, the V gene TRBV25-1; 7 nucleotides agree with TRBD1. The CDR3 covers 17 residues. Trimming cost V 1 base and J 10 bases; bases outside gene matches: 18. Germline V CDR1 and CDR2: MGHDK, SYGVNS.

This chain joins TRBV10-3 and TRBJ2-1; no reliable D call. The length of the CDR3 is 11 residues. In germline, CDR1 is ENHRY, CDR2 SYGVKD. The CDR3 DNA reads as TGTGCTGTTTTATACTACAATGAGCAGTTCTTC. It translates to CAVLYYNEQFF.